What follows are 5 T cell receptor beta chains derived from one specimen sequenced in a study of blood T cell repertoires in COVID-19. This table comes from immunoSEQ multiplex PCR, and its TCRdb copy is limited to in-frame clones, with some not included. Of some 50,000 clones listed, approximately 80% are singletons. Material: peripheral blood. The receptors shown here come from a man in his 70s with acute or convalescent COVID-19.

This clone was counted a single time. The genes are TRBV3-1 (or the pseudogene TRBV3-2) and TRBJ1-2; no clear D. The germline V gene encodes CDR1 LGHDT and CDR2 YNNKEL (reference sequence). The CDR3 runs to 13 residues. V lost 1 base to trimming and J lost 4 bases, with 7 bases between them. CDR3 in amino acids: CASSQVASYGYTF. The CDR3 region has the DNA TGTGCCAGCAGCCAAGTGGCCTCCTATGGCTACACCTTC.

This rearrangement joins TRBV18 to TRBJ2-5; no clear D gene. Germline V gives CDR1 KGHSH, CDR2 LQKENI. This CDR3 contains 14 residues. Between the trimmed V and J ends, which lost 0 bases and 7 bases, there was a span of 12 bases. In DNA form, the CDR3 reads TGTGCCAGCTCACCACCGTCGGGTTCTCGGACCCAGTACTTC. It encodes CASSPPSGSRTQYF.

The chain links TRBV2 to TRBJ1-1; D is uncertain. V shed 6 bases and J shed 4 bases, with 15 bases lying between them. Germline loops: CDR1 SNHLY, CDR2 FYNNEI. The CDR3 runs 14 residues. Here the CDR3 DNA reads TGTGCCAGCAGGTCGAGAGAGCGGGGCACTGAAGCTTTCTTT. Protein sequence: CASRSRERGTEAFF.

This rearrangement joins TRBV5-1 to TRBJ2-7; the D gene is possibly TRBD1 (6 bases). Germline assignment: CDR1 SGHRS and CDR2 YFSETQ. The CDR3 extends over 14 amino acids. Between the trimmed V and J ends, which lost 3 bases and 3 bases, there was a span of 13 bases. CDR3 in DNA: TGCGCCAGCAGCTCGCAGGCGGACAGCTACGAGCAGTACTTC. It codes for CASSSQADSYEQYF.

V is TRBV19 and J is TRBJ2-7; 9 bases are a match to TRBD1. V shed 5 bases, J shed 0 bases, and the junction held 5 bases outside the gene matches. Per germline, CDR1 LNHDA and CDR2 SQIVND (reference sequence). This CDR3 is 15 amino acids long. The DNA of the CDR3 is TGTGCCAGTAGTGAACAGGGGGCCCTCTCCTACGAGCAGTACTTC. It is translated as CASSEQGALSYEQYF.